One sample yielded the 13 T cell receptor beta chains listed below, sequenced in a study of cytomegalovirus exposure and HLA in healthy donors. 13 Jbeta primers and 60 Vbeta primers were used for the PCR. Libraries were prepared by immunoSEQ multiplex PCR; TCRdb keeps only in-frame clonotypes and omits some of them. The sample shows about 150,000 clones, more than 65% of them seen only once. The specimen was PBMCs. The receptors here all came from a man aged 45-60 years in good health and CMV-seropositive.

The chain couples TRBV5-1 to TRBJ1-1, with a possible D match to TRBD1 (5 bases). Per the germline V gene, CDR1 is SGHRS and CDR2 is YFSETQ. The length of the CDR3 is 15 residues. The ends were cut back, 2 bases at V and 4 bases at J, with 15 bases in the middle. This chain's CDR3 is CASSFGGTVSTEAFF. The CDR3 DNA sequence: TGCGCCAGCAGCTTTGGAGGGACGGTGAGCACTGAAGCTTTCTTT.

The chain combines TRBV5-1 with TRBJ2-2; 8 positions agree with TRBD1. Germline CDR1 reads SGHRS; CDR2 reads YFSETQ. V shed 1 base and J 6 bases; nucleotides not matched to a gene: 8. The CDR3 is 16 residues long. The CDR3 DNA is TGCGCCAGCAGCTTGAAAGAACAGGGGGGACCCGGGGAGCTGTTTTTT. It yields the protein CASSLKEQGGPGELFF.

Points on this clone: At one end the junction does not follow the germline gene, possibly because of a read error. This sequence joins TRBV7-9 and TRBJ1-2, with a possible D match to TRBD1 (5 bases). The CDR3 is 10 amino acids. Germline V gene sequence: CDR1 SEHNR, CDR2 FQNEAQ (reference sequence). The CDR3 is CSSSSPGYTF. CDR3 DNA: TGTTCCAGCAGTTCTCCAGGGTACACCTTC.

As DNA, the CDR3 is TGCGCCAGCAGCTTCGGGACAGGGTCGATGAACACTGAAGCTTTCTTT. Translation: CASSFGTGSMNTEAFF. The rearrangement uses TRBV5-1 and TRBJ1-1; TRBD1 aligns across 9 bases. J was trimmed by 0 bases and V by 2 bases; bases with no gene match: 5. Looked up from germline, CDR1 is SGHRS and CDR2 is YFSETQ. This CDR3 region has 16 residues.

This CDR3 reads CASSLTAGTSGSIRNEQFF. The CDR3 DNA follows: TGCGCCAGCAGCTTGACGGCGGGGACTAGCGGGAGTATTAGGAATGAGCAGTTCTTC. The chain is built from TRBV5-1 and TRBJ2-1, with 14 bases fitting TRBD2. There are 19 residues in the CDR3. Germline lookup yields CDR1 SGHRS and CDR2 YFSETQ. J gave up 7 bases and V 1 base, and 13 bases lay outside the gene matches.

The chain joins TRBV2 to TRBJ2-1, with 10 bases matching TRBD2. Germline CDR1 is SNHLY and CDR2 is FYNNEI. The CDR3 covers 16 residues. Unmatched junction bases numbered 10, after V lost 5 bases and J lost 6 bases. The CDR3 loop reads CASSKDSGGFGNEQFF. The CDR3 DNA follows: TGTGCCAGCAGTAAAGATAGCGGGGGGTTTGGCAATGAGCAGTTCTTC.

V gene TRBV7-6 combines with J gene TRBJ2-1, with D possibly matching TRBD1 (5 bases). Germline CDR1 SGHVS, CDR2 FNYEAQ. V gave up 4 bases and J gave up 3 bases, with 13 bases separating them. There are 15 residues in the CDR3. The CDR3 sequence is CASSSSIDSYNEQFF. DNA of the CDR3: TGTGCCAGCAGCTCCTCAATTGACAGCTACAATGAGCAGTTCTTC.

The genes are TRBV2 and TRBJ1-1; tentatively, D is TRBD1 (6 bases). Germline assignment: CDR1 SNHLY and CDR2 FYNNEI. V lost 5 bases to trimming and J lost 5 bases, with 12 bases between them. The CDR3 covers 13 residues. Here the CDR3 DNA reads TGTGCCAGCAGTCGCGAGGGGACAACTGAAGCTTTCTTT. Amino acid sequence: CASSREGTTEAFF.

The table lists this clone with a few counts. The chain couples TRBV4-1 to TRBJ1-5; 9 bases are shared with TRBD1. Trimming at V came to 4 bases and at J to 4 bases, leaving 5 bases not matched to a gene. The CDR3 loop spans 15 amino acids. The germline V gene encodes CDR1 MGHRA and CDR2 YSYEKL. The CDR3 DNA follows: TGCGCCAGCAGCCCGGCCGGGACAGGGAATCAGCCCCAGCATTTT. Protein product: CASSPAGTGNQPQHF.

This clone was seen a few times. The chain employs TRBV5-6 and TRBJ2-7, with 9 positions matching TRBD2. Germline V lookup: CDR1 SGHDT, CDR2 YYEEEE. Trimming took 6 bases from V and 2 from J; bases not matched to a gene: 9. The CDR3 runs 15 residues. The CDR3 nucleotides read TGTGCCAGCAAAAGCCTAGCGGGGCAGACCTACGAGCAGTACTTC. Its translation is CASKSLAGQTYEQYF. Variable domain in full (rest from reference TRBV5-6 and TRBJ2-7): DAGVTQSPTHLIKTRGQQVTLRCSPKSGHDTVSWYQQALGQGPQFIFQYYEEEERQRGNFPDRFSGHQFPNYSSELNVNALLLGDSALYLCASKSLAGQTYEQYFGPGTRLTVT.

Here the CDR3 reads CASSPGTGHNSPLHF. CDR3 in DNA: TGTGCCAGCAGTCCAGGGACAGGGCATAATTCACCCCTCCACTTT. The J gene is TRBJ1-6, the V gene TRBV7-9, with TRBD1 identical over 9 bases. CDR3 size: 15 residues. The J segment lost 5 bases and the V segment lost 6 bases, leaving 5 bases of the junction unmatched. The V gene's germline CDR1 is SEHNR and CDR2 FQNEAQ (reference sequence).

V gene TRBV2 combines with J gene TRBJ1-1, with D unresolved. Germline V gene lookup returns CDR1 SNHLY and CDR2 FYNNEI. This CDR3 has 12 amino acids. Trimming cost V 5 bases and J 1 base, with 5 bases left between them. CDR3 loop: CASSRANTEAFF. The CDR3 nucleotides read TGTGCCAGCAGTAGAGCGAACACTGAAGCTTTCTTT.

The rearrangement uses TRBV6-1 and TRBJ2-7; 7 nucleotides align to TRBD2. The J segment lost 7 bases and the V segment lost 2 bases, leaving 14 bases of the junction unmatched. This CDR3 comprises 16 residues. Looked up from germline, CDR1 is MNHNS and CDR2 is SASEGT. The CDR3 DNA follows: TGTGCCAGCAGTGAATATCGTGGCAGAAAAGCGGGGGAGCAGTACGTC. Translated: CASSEYRGRKAGEQYV.